The 28 T cell receptor beta chains listed next were all sequenced from one sample in a study of response to subunit inactivated influenza vaccine. TCRdb itself ran the RT-PCR reads through MiXCR, one entry per CDR3 protein. The profile shows around 710,000 distinct CDR3 sequences, around 14% of them singletons. Sequenced here: PBMCs from blood, sampled approximately 15 days before vaccination. The receptor source for this set is a man aged 50 to 59 who received an inactivated influenza vaccine.

In nucleotides, the CDR3 is TGTGCCAGCAGGCTAGCGGGGGGTCTAGAGACCCAGTACTTC. Encoded protein: CASRLAGGLETQYF. The genes are TRBV12-3 or TRBV12-4 and TRBJ2-5; 11 nucleotides agree with TRBD2. Trimming at V came to 6 bases and at J to 4 bases, leaving 4 bases not matched to a gene. There are 14 residues in the CDR3.

This clonotype was seen a few times. This chain uses TRBV4-2 with TRBJ2-2; the D is unclear. Trimming took off 1 base at V and 2 bases at J, with 11 bases between the two ends. This CDR3 has 16 residues. Germline V gives CDR1 LGHNA, CDR2 YNFKEQ. This CDR3 is CASSQGRRINTGELFF. The CDR3 nucleotides are TGTGCCAGCAGCCAAGGTCGCAGAATTAACACCGGGGAGCTGTTTTTT.

This clonotype was seen repeatedly, ten times or more. This chain uses TRBV5-1 with TRBJ2-3; TRBD2 might be the D (5 bases). The V end was cut by 0 bases, the J end by 3 bases, with 11 bases between. Germline V gene lookup returns CDR1 SGHRS and CDR2 YFSETQ. There are 15 residues in the CDR3. CDR3 loop: CASSLALSGTDTQYF. The CDR3 coding sequence is TGCGCCAGCAGCTTGGCTCTTTCGGGGACAGATACGCAGTATTTT.

This clonotype was seen ten or more times. V usage is TRBV5-1 and J usage is TRBJ2-3, with 10 bases identical to TRBD2. With 4 bases clipped from V and 0 bases from J, the junction kept 5 bases outside the gene matches. Germline V gene lookup returns CDR1 SGHRS and CDR2 YFSETQ. The CDR3 length is 16 residues. The CDR3 DNA reads as TGCGCCAGCAGCCCTGGACTAGCGGCTAGCACAGATACGCAGTATTTT. Residues: CASSPGLAASTDTQYF. The full variable domain, rest sourced from reference TRBV5-1 and TRBJ2-3, is KAGVTQTPRYLIKTRGQQVTLSCSPISGHRSVSWYQQTPGQGLQFLFEYFSETQRNKGNFPGRFSGRQFSNSRSEMNVSTLELGDSALYLCASSPGLAASTDTQYFGPGTRLTVL.

The chain combines TRBV3-1 with TRBJ2-3, with TRBD2 matching over 14 bases. Germline trimming cut 1 base from V and 14 bases from J; bases unmatched to any gene: 2. CDR3 length: 13 amino acids. CDR1 and CDR2 from the germline V gene are LGHDT and YNNKEL (reference sequence). In nucleotides, the CDR3 is TGTGCCAGCAGCCAAGCAGGACTAGCGGGGGGGTATTTT. This sequence encodes CASSQAGLAGGYF.

The rearrangement joins TRBV20-1 to TRBJ2-7, with TRBD2 matching over 14 bases. Germline V gene sequence: CDR1 DFQATT, CDR2 SNEGSKA (reference sequence). The CDR3 length is 16 residues. With V trimmed by 4 bases and J by 6 bases, 11 bases remained unmatched. CDR3: CSAIRLAGGPLGEQYF. Here the CDR3 DNA reads TGCAGTGCTATCCGACTAGCGGGAGGGCCACTGGGCGAGCAGTACTTC.

The chain has TRBV5-5 and TRBJ2-5, with D possibly called TRBD1 or TRBD2 (5 bases each). This CDR3 has 14 residues. Germline V gene data show CDR1 as SGHKS and CDR2 as YYEKEE (reference sequence). Trimming left V 0 bases short and J 7 bases short, with 13 bases between. CDR3 loop: CASSLVGGVATQYF. DNA of the CDR3: TGTGCCAGCAGCTTGGTTGGGGGTGTTGCGACCCAGTACTTC.

The chain recombines TRBV18 with TRBJ2-7, with D possibly being TRBD1 (5 bases). From germline, CDR1 is KGHSH and CDR2 LQKENI. V was cut by 3 bases and J by 4 bases, with 13 bases left in between. This CDR3 contains 14 residues. The CDR3 region is CASSPTDRTYEQYF. CDR3 DNA: TGTGCCAGCTCACCCACCGACAGAACTTACGAGCAGTACTTC. Variable domain in full (rest from reference TRBV18 and TRBJ2-7): NAGVMQNPRHLVRRRGQEARLRCSPMKGHSHVYWYRQLPEEGLKFMVYLQKENIIDESGMPKERFSAEFPKEGPSILRIQQVVRGDSAAYFCASSPTDRTYEQYFGPGTRLTVT.

The CDR3 spells CASTQPIPGQRSYEQYF. CDR3 nucleotide sequence: TGTGCCAGCACCCAGCCCATACCGGGACAGAGATCCTACGAGCAGTACTTC. The J gene is TRBJ2-7, the V gene TRBV28; 7 bases agree with TRBD1. Trimming removed 7 bases from V and 1 base from J; junction bases left unmatched: 16. Germline V gives CDR1 MDHEN, CDR2 SYDVKM. This CDR3 is 17 amino acids long.

This clonotype was seen only a few times. The CDR3 protein is CASSKSRGSYNEQFF. CDR3 in DNA: TGTGCCAGCAGCAAATCTAGGGGGTCCTACAATGAGCAGTTCTTC. The J gene is TRBJ2-1, the V gene TRBV3-1; D possibly corresponds to TRBD1 (6 bases). The V gene lost 5 bases and the J gene lost 1 base, with 12 bases spanning the gap. The CDR3 consists of 15 residues. Germline loops: CDR1 LGHDT, CDR2 YNNKEL (reference sequence).

The V call is TRBV2, the J call TRBJ1-2; weak D call: TRBD1 (6 bases). CDR1 SNHLY and CDR2 FYNNEI come from the germline V gene. The CDR3 spans 13 residues. V was trimmed by 5 bases and J by 4 bases, leaving 11 bases between them. The CDR3 protein is CASSQDSFYGYTF. CDR3 in DNA: TGTGCCAGCAGTCAGGACAGTTTCTATGGCTACACCTTC.

This clonotype was recorded a few times. V usage is TRBV15 and J usage is TRBJ1-3; no reliable D call. The CDR3 is made up of 14 amino acids. Germline CDR1 is LNHNV and CDR2 is YYDKDF (reference sequence). V lost 3 bases and J lost 3, with 9 bases in between. The CDR3 region has the DNA TGTGCCACCAGCAGTGCCCCTATTGGAAACACCATATATTTT. Translated: CATSSAPIGNTIYF. The full variable domain, completed using reference TRBV15 and TRBJ1-3, is DAMVIQNPRYQVTQFGKPVTLSCSQTLNHNVMYWYQQKSSQAPKLLFHYYDKDFNNEADTPDNFQSRRPNTSFCFLDIRSPGLGDTAMYLCATSSAPIGNTIYFGEGSWLTVV.

This clonotype has at least ten counts. This CDR3 reads CASSEGQGANQPQHF. CDR3 DNA sequence: TGTGCCAGTAGTGAGGGACAGGGGGCAAATCAGCCCCAGCATTTT. The chain joins TRBV19 to TRBJ1-5; 12 bases match TRBD1. Trimming removed 5 bases from V and 4 bases from J; junction bases left unmatched: 3. Germline loops: CDR1 LNHDA, CDR2 SQIVND (reference sequence). CDR3 length: 15 residues.

This clonotype has just a few counts. The CDR3 coding sequence is TGTGCCAGCAGTTATCTAACCGAAAACTATGGCTACACCTTC. It encodes CASSYLTENYGYTF. The rearrangement links TRBV5-6 to TRBJ1-2; D is ambiguous. Trimming pared 5 bases from V and 2 bases from J, leaving 13 bases between. The germline V gene encodes CDR1 SGHDT and CDR2 YYEEEE. The CDR3 is 14 residues long.

This clonotype was seen repeatedly, ten times or more. The J gene is TRBJ2-3, the V gene TRBV6-5, with a possible D match to TRBD1 (6 bases). Germline V gene lookup returns CDR1 MNHEY and CDR2 SVGAGI. CDR3 size: 15 residues. The ends were cut back, 3 bases at V and 1 base at J, with 11 bases in the middle. CDR3 DNA sequence: TGTGCCAGCAGTTATGAGTCAGGGGGCACAGATACGCAGTATTTT. This gives the protein CASSYESGGTDTQYF.

This clonotype has only a few counts. This chain links TRBV30 with TRBJ2-1; D gene ambiguous. Germline CDR1 reads GTSNPN; CDR2 reads SVGIG (reference sequence). This CDR3 contains 15 residues. Trimming pared 2 bases from V and 0 bases from J, leaving 11 bases between. CDR3 nucleotide sequence: TGTGCCTGGAGTCGGTCCGCCAGCTCCTACAATGAGCAGTTCTTC. Residues: CAWSRSASSYNEQFF.

A few counts support this clonotype. The CDR3 DNA reads TGCAGCGCTCTCTTTGGGGGGACCACAGATACGCAGTATTTT. Its protein product is CSALFGGTTDTQYF. The chain joins TRBV20-1 to TRBJ2-3; a possible D gene is TRBD2 (6 bases). Per germline, CDR1 DFQATT and CDR2 SNEGSKA (reference sequence). The CDR3 runs to 14 residues.

About this clonotype itself: A read error may produce the germline difference seen at one junction end. The gene calls are TRBV7-9 and TRBJ2-1; 7 bases agree with TRBD2. This CDR3 is 15 amino acids long. Per the germline V gene, CDR1 is SEHNR and CDR2 is FQNEAQ (reference sequence). The DNA for the CDR3 is TGTGCCAGCAGCGGGGGGTTCGGGACTACACCTAAGTTCCTCTTC. This translates into CASSGGFGTTPKFLF.

The rearrangement links TRBV3-1 to TRBJ2-7; D might be TRBD1 (5 bases). Looked up from germline, CDR1 is LGHDT and CDR2 is YNNKEL (reference sequence). Trimming left V 4 bases short and J 3 bases short, with 13 bases between. The CDR3 extends over 14 amino acids. CDR3 loop: CASSLSHDSYEQYF. CDR3 nucleotides: TGTGCCAGCAGCCTCTCCCACGACAGCTACGAGCAGTACTTC.

This clonotype was seen only a few times. The chain couples TRBV5-1 to TRBJ2-7; D is unclear. Looked up from germline, CDR1 is SGHRS and CDR2 is YFSETQ. With 4 bases removed from V and 5 bases from J, the gap between germline ends came to 10 bases. The length of the CDR3 is 12 residues. This chain's CDR3 is CASSPKWDEQYF. In DNA form, the CDR3 reads TGCGCCAGCAGCCCGAAATGGGACGAGCAGTACTTC. The full variable domain, in which reference TRBV5-1 and TRBJ2-7 provide the parts outside the CDR3, is KAGVTQTPRYLIKTRGQQVTLSCSPISGHRSVSWYQQTPGQGLQFLFEYFSETQRNKGNFPGRFSGRQFSNSRSEMNVSTLELGDSALYLCASSPKWDEQYFGPGTRLTVT.

This clonotype was observed a handful of times. The CDR3 is CASSLDRGERQLAGTRYNEQFF. The CDR3 DNA sequence: TGTGCCAGCAGCTTAGACAGGGGGGAACGACAACTAGCGGGGACCCGTTACAATGAGCAGTTCTTC. J is TRBJ2-1 and V is TRBV11-2; 10 nucleotides line up with TRBD2. CDR1 is SGHAT and CDR2 is FQNNGV in the germline V gene. This CDR3 contains 22 residues. The ends lost 0 bases at V and 4 bases at J; junction bases unmatched: 21.

The chain employs TRBV10-1 and TRBJ2-7; TRBD1 matches 9 bases. The CDR3 is made up of 14 amino acids. Germline loops: CDR1 WNHNN, CDR2 SYGVQD (reference sequence). The ends lost 6 bases at V and 2 bases at J; junction bases unmatched: 5. The CDR3 sequence is CASRAGTGPYEQYF. The CDR3 DNA reads TGCGCCAGCAGGGCCGGGACAGGGCCCTACGAGCAGTACTTC.

DNA for the CDR3: TGTGCCAGCAGCTTGCGAGTGGGCTATGAGCAGTTCTTC. Its translation: CASSLRVGYEQFF. The V call is TRBV7-9, the J call TRBJ2-1; D is unclear. V lost 3 bases and J lost 8, with 11 bases in between. The CDR3 runs to 13 residues. Germline loops: CDR1 SEHNR, CDR2 FQNEAQ (reference sequence).

In its sample, this clonotype was seen many times. V gene TRBV13 combines with J gene TRBJ1-2, with D hard to call. The V gene's germline CDR1 is PRHDT and CDR2 FYEKMQ (reference sequence). The CDR3 length is 13 residues. The V gene lost 3 bases and the J gene lost 3 bases, with 8 bases spanning the gap. The DNA of the CDR3 is TGTGCCAGCAGCTTCCGGGGTGACTATGGCTACACCTTC. Protein: CASSFRGDYGYTF.

This clonotype was detected a few times. The gene calls are TRBV3-1 and TRBJ2-1; TRBD2 agrees at 12 bases. The CDR3 sequence is 17 residues long. The trim removed 1 base at V and 7 bases at J, leaving 8 bases unmatched. The germline V gene encodes CDR1 LGHDT and CDR2 YNNKEL (reference sequence). CDR3 nucleotides: TGTGCCAGCAGCCAAGCTGGACTAGCGGGGATACGAAATGAGCAGTTCTTC. As protein: CASSQAGLAGIRNEQFF.

The gene calls are TRBV2 and TRBJ2-1; tentatively, D is TRBD2 (6 bases). The germline V and J ends were trimmed by 8 bases and 9 bases, with 23 bases remaining between them. This CDR3 has 15 amino acids. CDR1 and CDR2 from the germline V gene are SNHLY and FYNNEI. This chain's CDR3 is CASSPRERSPLEQFF. DNA of the CDR3: TGTGCCAGCTCTCCCCGGGAGCGATCCCCTCTTGAGCAGTTCTTC.

This clonotype came up many times. The V and J genes are TRBV5-1 and TRBJ1-1; D not certain. The CDR3 consists of 17 residues. V lost 4 bases, J lost 0 bases, and 19 bases lay in between. Germline CDR1 is SGHRS and CDR2 is YFSETQ. The DNA for the CDR3 is TGCGCCAGCAGCAGGTCAGCTCAATACATCATGAACACTGAAGCTTTCTTT. Its translation: CASSRSAQYIMNTEAFF.

This chain links TRBV20-1 with TRBJ2-2; D is perhaps TRBD1 or TRBD2 (5 bases each). Trimming left V 0 bases short and J 6 bases short, with 11 bases between. Germline CDR1 reads DFQATT; CDR2 reads SNEGSKA (reference sequence). There are 14 residues in the CDR3. The CDR3 loop is CSARDQWGPGELFF. The DNA of the CDR3 is TGCAGTGCTAGAGATCAATGGGGACCCGGGGAGCTGTTTTTT.